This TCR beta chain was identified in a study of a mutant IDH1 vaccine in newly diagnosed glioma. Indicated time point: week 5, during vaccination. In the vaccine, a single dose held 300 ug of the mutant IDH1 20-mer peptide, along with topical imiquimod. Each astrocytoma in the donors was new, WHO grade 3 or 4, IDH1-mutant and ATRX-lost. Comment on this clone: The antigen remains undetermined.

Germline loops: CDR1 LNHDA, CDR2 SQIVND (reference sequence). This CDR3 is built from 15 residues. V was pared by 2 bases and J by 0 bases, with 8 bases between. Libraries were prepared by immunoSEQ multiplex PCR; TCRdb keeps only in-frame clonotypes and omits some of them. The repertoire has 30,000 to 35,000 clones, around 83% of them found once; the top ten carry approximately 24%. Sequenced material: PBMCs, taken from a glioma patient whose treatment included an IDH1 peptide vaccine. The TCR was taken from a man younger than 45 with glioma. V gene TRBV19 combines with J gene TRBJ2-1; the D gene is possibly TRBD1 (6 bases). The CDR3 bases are TGTGCCAGTAGTATATCGGACAGCTCCTACAATGAGCAGTTCTTC. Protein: CASSISDSSYNEQFF.